Below are 14 T cell receptor beta chains sequenced from a single sample in a study of Graves' ophthalmopathy and Graves' hyperthyroidism. TCR beta CDR3 amplification used RNA transcripts. First-round RT-PCR employed HTBI primers, with a second-round multiplex PCR after it. TCRdb processed the multiplex PCR reads anew with MiXCR; each CDR3 protein has one entry. This sample yields fewer than 400,000 distinct CDR3 sequences, of which around 17% are seen a single time; roughly 1.4% belongs to the top ten. Specimen: peripheral blood. The receptors were gathered from a woman aged 18-29 years with Graves' ophthalmopathy.

This clonotype showed up many times. The genes are TRBV10-3 and TRBJ1-2; no reliable D call. Trimming took off 0 bases at V and 5 bases at J, with 4 bases between the two ends. Germline loops: CDR1 ENHRY, CDR2 SYGVKD. CDR3 length: 12 residues. The CDR3 loop reads CAISESTYGYTF. Written as DNA, the CDR3 is TGTGCCATCAGTGAGTCGACTTATGGCTACACCTTC.

There are many counts of this clonotype. This chain uses TRBV20-1 with TRBJ2-7; the match to TRBD1 covers 9 bases. The CDR3 has 15 amino acids. V was clipped by 1 base and J by 1 base; unmatched bases: 5. Germline CDR1 DFQATT, CDR2 SNEGSKA (reference sequence). CDR3 region: CSARGTDRGSYEQYF. The CDR3 coding sequence is TGCAGTGCTAGAGGAACGGACAGGGGTTCCTACGAGCAGTACTTC.

This clonotype came up many times. This rearrangement joins TRBV6-2 or TRBV6-3 to TRBJ2-7; 7 bases match TRBD2. The ends lost 8 bases at V and 11 bases at J; junction bases unmatched: 18. The CDR3 runs 14 residues. CDR1 is MNHEY and CDR2 is SVGEGT in the germline V gene. CDR3 bases: TGTGCCAGCGGGAAGGAACCAGCGGGGCTGGTCAAGTACTTC. It is translated as CASGKEPAGLVKYF.

This clonotype occurred many times. The V and J genes are TRBV7-8 and TRBJ1-1; D gene ambiguous. V was trimmed by 5 bases and J by 0 bases, leaving 13 bases between them. The CDR3 spans 15 residues. Germline assignment: CDR1 SGHVS and CDR2 FQNEAQ. This chain's CDR3 is CASSLVEGLNTEAFF. The CDR3 DNA is TGTGCCAGCAGCCTCGTTGAGGGCTTGAACACTGAAGCTTTCTTT.

This clonotype was counted many times. The chain is built from TRBV10-2 and TRBJ2-2; 8 positions match TRBD2. V was pared by 1 base and J by 4 bases, with 11 bases of the junction left unmatched. The CDR3 contains 18 residues. Germline V gives CDR1 WSHSY, CDR2 SAAADI. CDR3 sequence reads: CASSEFSGDSHGTGELFF. The CDR3, as DNA: TGCGCCAGCAGTGAGTTTAGCGGGGACTCCCACGGCACCGGGGAGCTGTTTTTT.

This clonotype was observed many times. V gene TRBV15 combines with J gene TRBJ2-2, with D maybe TRBD2 (5 bases). The V gene's germline CDR1 is LNHNV and CDR2 YYDKDF (reference sequence). This CDR3 is built from 14 residues. CDR3 loop: CVTKRGGPTGELFF. The CDR3 DNA reads as TGTGTCACAAAACGCGGCGGGCCTACCGGGGAGCTGTTTTTT. Combining the CDR3 with reference TRBV15 and TRBJ2-2 gives the whole variable domain DAMVIQNPRYQVTQFGKPVTLSCSQTLNHNVMYWYQQKSSQAPKLLFHYYDKDFNNEADTPDNFQSRRPNTSFCFLDIRSPGLGDTAMYLCVTKRGGPTGELFFGEGSRLTVL.

This clonotype was seen more than once but under ten times. The rearrangement uses TRBV12-3 or TRBV12-4 and TRBJ2-7, with TRBD1 matching 7 bases. CDR3 length equals 14 residues. V dropped 5 bases and J dropped 7; count of bases not matched to a gene: 11. DNA of the CDR3: TGTGCCAGCAGTCTCCAATCGGGACAGCCGGAGCAGTACTTC. Its protein is CASSLQSGQPEQYF.

This clonotype was found many times. This chain uses TRBV7-2 with TRBJ1-2; 9 bases align to TRBD1. The V segment lost 2 bases and the J segment 5 bases; nucleotides outside the gene matches: 6. Per germline, CDR1 SGHTA and CDR2 FQGNSA. The CDR3 is 15 residues long. The CDR3 DNA is TGTGCCAGCAGCTTATCCGCGACAGGGGGTTATGGCTACACCTTC. It translates to CASSLSATGGYGYTF.

There are a few counts of this clonotype. A clone one base away is much larger, so this may be a read error. The rearrangement joins TRBV2 to TRBJ2-2; 7 bases are a match to TRBD2. From germline, CDR1 is SNHLY and CDR2 FYNNEI. The length of the CDR3 is 15 residues. Losses at the gene ends were 8 bases for V and 1 base for J; bases not matched to a gene: 7. Written as DNA, the CDR3 is TGTGCCAGCGGGTCGGGGGGATGGAACACCGGGGAGCTGTTTTTT. Encoded protein: CASGSGGWNTGELFF.

The sample holds many counts of this clonotype. This chain uses TRBV30 with TRBJ1-5; D not resolved. V lost 3 bases, J lost 5 bases, and 8 bases lay in between. Germline V gene sequence: CDR1 GTSNPN, CDR2 SVGIG (reference sequence). The CDR3 runs 12 residues. CDR3 sequence (DNA): TGTGCCTGGAGCGCCCTTGATCAGCCCCAGCATTTT. This encodes CAWSALDQPQHF. The full variable domain, with the rest looked up from reference TRBV30 and TRBJ1-5, is SQTIHQWPATLVQPVGSPLSLECTVEGTSNPNLYWYRQAAGRGLQLLFYSVGIGQISSEVPQNLSASRPQDRQFILSSKKLLLSDSGFYLCAWSALDQPQHFGDGTRLSIL.

This clonotype occurred many times. This chain uses TRBV30 with TRBJ2-1; D might be TRBD1 or TRBD2, each matching 5 bases. Germline V CDR1 and CDR2: GTSNPN, SVGIG (reference sequence). The CDR3 runs 11 residues. The V gene lost 4 bases and the J gene lost 9 bases, with 10 bases spanning the gap. CDR3 amino acids: CAWNRDGEQFF. CDR3 coding DNA: TGTGCCTGGAACCGGGACGGTGAGCAGTTCTTC.

This clonotype was detected many times. V usage is TRBV9 and J usage is TRBJ1-1; 8 positions match TRBD1. V trimming: 0 bases; J trimming: 6 bases; junction bases outside the gene matches: 7. Germline V gene sequence: CDR1 SGDLS, CDR2 YYNGEE. The CDR3 has 15 residues. The CDR3 spells CASSVVDRVRAEAFF. The CDR3 region has the DNA TGTGCCAGCAGCGTAGTGGACAGGGTTCGTGCTGAAGCTTTCTTT.

Many counts were recorded for this clonotype. The chain employs TRBV27 and TRBJ2-5, with D perhaps TRBD1 (6 bases). Per germline, CDR1 MNHEY and CDR2 SMNVEV (reference sequence). Trimming took off 5 bases at V and 2 bases at J, with 9 bases between the two ends. The CDR3 length is 13 residues. The CDR3 sequence: CASSKGHQETQYF. The CDR3 region has the DNA TGTGCCAGCAGTAAGGGACATCAAGAGACCCAGTACTTC.

At least ten counts were recorded for this clonotype. The chain joins TRBV7-8 to TRBJ2-7, with a weak D call TRBD2 (6 bases). Germline CDR1 reads SGHVS; CDR2 reads FQNEAQ. V lost 8 bases, J lost 6 bases, and 20 bases lay in between. The CDR3 extends over 14 amino acids. The CDR3 spells CASSPSGGAPEQYF. The DNA for the CDR3 is TGTGCCAGCTCCCCCTCGGGCGGGGCACCCGAGCAGTACTTC.